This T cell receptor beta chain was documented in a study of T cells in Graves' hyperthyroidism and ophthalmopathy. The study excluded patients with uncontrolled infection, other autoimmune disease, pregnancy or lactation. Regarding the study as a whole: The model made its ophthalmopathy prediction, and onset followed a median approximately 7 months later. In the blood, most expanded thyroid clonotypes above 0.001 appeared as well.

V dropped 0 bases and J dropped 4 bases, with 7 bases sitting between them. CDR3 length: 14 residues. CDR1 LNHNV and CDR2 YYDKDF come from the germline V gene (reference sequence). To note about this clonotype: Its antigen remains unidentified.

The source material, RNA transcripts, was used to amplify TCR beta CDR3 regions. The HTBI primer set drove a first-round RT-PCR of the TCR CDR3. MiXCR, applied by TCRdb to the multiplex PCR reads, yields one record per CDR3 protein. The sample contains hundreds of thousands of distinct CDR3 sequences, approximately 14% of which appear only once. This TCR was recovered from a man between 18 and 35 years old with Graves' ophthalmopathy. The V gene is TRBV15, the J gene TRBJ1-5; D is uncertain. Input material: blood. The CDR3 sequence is CATSREDLNQPQHF. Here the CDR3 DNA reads TGTGCCACCAGCAGAGAGGATTTGAATCAGCCCCAGCATTTT.